This passage covers 27 T cell receptor beta chains from one sample sequenced in a study of glioma-infiltrating T cells. Amplification of TCR alpha and beta CDR3 regions from RNA used iRepertoire nested multiplex PCR. MiXCR, applied by TCRdb to the multiplex PCR reads, yields one record per CDR3 protein. This table holds under 200,000 distinct CDR3 sequences, under 55% found once. Specimen: glioma tissue, nonneoplastic brain tissue, or PBMCs (not recorded which). The origin of the receptors is a human donor with low-grade glioma or glioblastoma, undergoing nonglioma brain surgery, or in good health (not recorded which).

This clonotype showed up many times. The CDR3, as DNA: TGCAGTGCTGGTGTCGTTTCTAGGACTGAAGCTTTCTTT. It yields the protein CSAGVVSRTEAFF. This sequence joins TRBV20-1 and TRBJ1-1; the D is unclear. Deletions cut 5 bases from V and 5 bases from J, with 15 bases between. This CDR3 has 13 residues. The germline gives CDR1 DFQATT, CDR2 SNEGSKA (reference sequence).

This clonotype turned up a few times. The V and J genes are TRBV3-1 and TRBJ2-3, with a weak D call TRBD2 (6 bases). The germline CDR1 and CDR2 sequences are LGHDT and YNNKEL (reference sequence). CDR3 length: 14 residues. Trimming took 4 bases from V and 6 from J, leaving 14 bases between them. The CDR3 spells CASSPPAGGDTQYF. CDR3 DNA sequence: TGTGCCAGCAGCCCCCCGGCCGGAGGGGATACGCAGTATTTT.

This clonotype has only a few counts. This may be a read error, as it is one base from a much larger clone. The chain links TRBV7-9 to TRBJ2-3; D is ambiguous. This CDR3 is built from 14 residues. The germline V gene has CDR1 SEHNR and CDR2 FQNEAQ (reference sequence). Trimming cost V 3 bases and J 0 bases, with 7 bases left between them. The CDR3 spells CASSFFGSTDTQYF. Here the CDR3 DNA reads TGTGCCAGCAGCTTCTTCGGGAGCACAGATACGCAGTATTTT.

Note on this clonotype: A much larger clone differs from this one at a single base, so this may be a read error. The gene calls are TRBV20-1 and TRBJ2-1; TRBD1 matches at 10 bases. The tail of the sequence fits TRBJ2-7 better, so the J call may be wrong. The germline gives CDR1 DFQATT, CDR2 SNEGSKA (reference sequence). CDR3 length equals 14 residues. CDR3 sequence reads: CSARDRGTYNEQYF. The CDR3 nucleotides are TGCAGTGCTAGGGACAGGGGGACCTACAATGAGCAGTACTTC.

This clonotype has at least ten counts. The chain recombines TRBV20-1 with TRBJ2-1, with TRBD2 identical over 9 bases. In germline, CDR1 is DFQATT, CDR2 SNEGSKA (reference sequence). J gave up 0 bases and V 3 bases, and 9 bases lay outside the gene matches. This CDR3 spans 17 amino acids. CDR3 sequence: CSASENSGSISYNEQFF. Here the CDR3 DNA reads TGCAGTGCTAGCGAAAATAGCGGGAGTATCTCCTACAATGAGCAGTTCTTC.

The CDR3 protein is CASSKTRGSTTYEQYF. The CDR3 bases are TGTGCCAGCAGCAAGACTAGAGGGAGTACAACCTACGAGCAGTACTTC. The V gene is TRBV12-3 or TRBV12-4, the J gene TRBJ2-7, with D possibly matching TRBD2 (6 bases). The CDR3 extends over 16 amino acids. V was pared by 6 bases and J by 2 bases, with 20 bases between.

A word on this clonotype: A read error may produce the germline difference seen at one junction end. The chain employs TRBV6-1 and TRBJ1-5; D ambiguous. Germline assignment: CDR1 MNHNS and CDR2 SASEGT. The CDR3 extends over 14 amino acids. CDR3 region: CATSRRQSDQPQHF. The CDR3 coding sequence is TGTGCCACCAGTCGCCGACAAAGCGATCAGCCCCAGCATTTT.

A remark on this clonotype: Possible read error: a much larger clone is one base away. The CDR3 end shows no conserved phenylalanine or tryptophan, and so a read error is likely. This sequence joins TRBV15 and TRBJ2-1, with D hard to call. The CDR3 runs 14 residues. Trimming took off 1 base at V and 9 bases at J, with 13 bases between the two ends. The germline CDR1 and CDR2 sequences are LNHNV and YYDKDF (reference sequence). CDR3 nucleotides: TGTGCCACCAGCAGAGCTGGGCCGCTCGCTGAGCAGTTCATC. Amino acids: CATSRAGPLAEQFI.

The table lists this clonotype with many counts. The J gene is TRBJ2-7, the V gene TRBV6-1, with a possible D match to TRBD2 (5 bases). In germline, CDR1 is MNHNS, CDR2 SASEGT. The CDR3 extends over 12 amino acids. The V gene lost 3 bases and the J gene lost 3 bases, with 6 bases spanning the gap. Here the CDR3 DNA reads TGTGCCAGCAGTGACGAGGGCTACGAGCAGTACTTC. Its translation is CASSDEGYEQYF.

The rearrangement joins TRBV7-8 to TRBJ2-1, with TRBD2 matching over 13 bases. V shed 5 bases and J 3 bases; nucleotides not matched to a gene: 10. CDR1 SGHVS and CDR2 FQNEAQ come from the germline V gene. The CDR3 has 18 amino acids. The CDR3 spells CASSPRRRLAGGYNEQFF. CDR3 coding DNA: TGTGCCAGCAGCCCCCGAAGAAGACTAGCGGGAGGCTACAATGAGCAGTTCTTC.

This clonotype was seen a few times. The V call is TRBV2, the J call TRBJ1-4; 10 nucleotides match TRBD1. This CDR3 spans 14 amino acids. Germline-derived CDR1 and CDR2 are SNHLY and FYNNEI. V shed 6 bases, J shed 7 bases, and the junction held 5 bases outside the gene matches. For the CDR3, the DNA is TGTGCCAGCAGATCGACAGGGGGCCTTGAAAAACTGTTTTTT. The encoded protein is CASRSTGGLEKLFF.

In regard to this clonotype: It may be a read error: a sequence one base away is much more abundant. The V call is TRBV7-9, the J call TRBJ1-1; D is ambiguous. Germline V gives CDR1 SEHNR, CDR2 FQNEAQ (reference sequence). V lost 5 bases and J lost 4, with 20 bases in between. The CDR3 spans 16 residues. The CDR3 coding sequence is TGTGCCAGCAGCGACCCCGGGAGAGCCGAGGGCACTGAAGCTTTCTTT. Its translation is CASSDPGRAEGTEAFF.

As regards this clonotype: It may be a read error: a sequence one base away is much more abundant. This CDR3 is CATSPRSGMAVNEQFF. The CDR3 DNA reads as TGTGCCACCAGCCCCCGCAGCGGGATGGCCGTTAATGAGCAGTTCTTC. The V call is TRBV15, the J call TRBJ2-1; 7 bases fit TRBD2. Trimming cost V 5 bases and J 7 bases; bases outside gene matches: 14. The CDR3 length is 16 residues. Per the germline V gene, CDR1 is LNHNV and CDR2 is YYDKDF (reference sequence).

Comment on this clonotype: At one end the junction does not follow the germline gene, possibly because of a read error. The genes are TRBV3-1 and TRBJ1-5; the D gene is possibly TRBD1 (5 bases). The CDR3 totals 12 residues. Germline V CDR1 and CDR2: LGHDT, YNNKEL (reference sequence). The CDR3 coding sequence is TGTGCCAGCAGCGGAGGGGACCAGCCCAAGCATTTT. Protein sequence: CASSGGDQPKHF.

This clonotype was counted ten times or more. The V gene is TRBV20-1, the J gene TRBJ2-1; TRBD2 agrees at 10 bases. Trimming cost V 4 bases and J 4 bases; bases outside gene matches: 7. The CDR3 sequence is 15 residues long. Germline CDR1 reads DFQATT; CDR2 reads SNEGSKA (reference sequence). The CDR3: CSATPLAGVYNEQFF. CDR3 nucleotide sequence: TGCAGTGCTACCCCTCTAGCGGGGGTATACAATGAGCAGTTCTTC.

This clonotype was detected once. This chain joins TRBV6-1 and TRBJ2-4; 12 bases are a match to TRBD1. Germline trimming cut 2 bases from V and 10 bases from J; bases unmatched to any gene: 9. Germline V gene data show CDR1 as MNHNS and CDR2 as SASEGT. The CDR3 extends over 16 amino acids. The CDR3 sequence is CASSEFGGTGGSIQYF. The CDR3 nucleotides are TGTGCCAGCAGTGAATTTGGGGGGACAGGGGGCTCGATTCAGTACTTC.

This clonotype was seen a handful of times. This chain connects TRBV14 to TRBJ2-5; D is possibly TRBD2 (6 bases). The CDR3 runs to 14 residues. V lost 10 bases and J lost 2, with 17 bases in between. CDR1 and CDR2 from the germline V gene are SGHDN and FVKESK. CDR3 nucleotide sequence: TGTGCCACCCAAACCGGGACTGGGCAAGAGACCCAGTACTTC. Translated: CATQTGTGQETQYF.

This clonotype came up many times. The chain joins TRBV20-1 to TRBJ2-5, with 10 bases lining up with TRBD1. CDR1 is DFQATT, CDR2 SNEGSKA, per germline (reference sequence). The CDR3 length is 16 residues. Trimming cost V 5 bases and J 0 bases; bases outside gene matches: 9. This CDR3 is CSARGSTGGNQETQYF. The CDR3 DNA reads as TGCAGTGCTCGCGGATCGACAGGGGGCAACCAAGAGACCCAGTACTTC.

Ten or more counts support this clonotype. The V gene is TRBV20-1, the J gene TRBJ2-7; 7 nucleotides agree with TRBD2. CDR3 size: 13 residues. Germline V lookup: CDR1 DFQATT, CDR2 SNEGSKA (reference sequence). V shed 6 bases, J shed 5 bases, and the junction held 10 bases outside the gene matches. The CDR3 sequence: CSASSGIGNEQYF. The DNA for the CDR3 is TGCAGTGCCAGCAGCGGGATTGGGAACGAGCAGTACTTC.

V is TRBV12-3 or TRBV12-4 and J is TRBJ2-3; tentatively, D is TRBD1 or TRBD2 (5 bases each). Trimming left V 6 bases short and J 6 bases short, with 13 bases between. The CDR3 is 13 residues long. The CDR3 here is CASRPGSSDTQYF. DNA for the CDR3: TGTGCCAGCAGGCCAGGGAGTTCGGATACGCAGTATTTT.

V is TRBV29-1 and J is TRBJ2-5; possibly TRBD1 or TRBD2 for D (5 bases each). Germline CDR1 SQVTM, CDR2 ANQGSEA. The CDR3 loop spans 15 amino acids. Trimming removed 2 bases at V and 2 bases at J, with 15 bases between. CDR3 sequence (DNA): TGCAGCGTTGAATTGCAGGGAGTTATTCAAGAGACCCAGTACTTC. Protein sequence: CSVELQGVIQETQYF.

This clonotype was picked up many times. The chain links TRBV28 to TRBJ1-2, with a possible D match to TRBD1 (5 bases). The CDR3 has 15 amino acids. The V end lost 6 bases, the J end lost 2 bases, and 16 bases lay between the germline ends. Per the germline V gene, CDR1 is MDHEN and CDR2 is SYDVKM. The CDR3 region is CASRQTAGLNYGYTF. In nucleotides, the CDR3 is TGTGCCAGCAGGCAAACAGCGGGGCTAAACTATGGCTACACCTTC.

A note on this clonotype: A much larger clone lies a single base off, so this may be a read error. This rearrangement joins TRBV12-5 to TRBJ1-1; D call uncertain. This CDR3 comprises 11 residues. Germline-derived CDR1 and CDR2 are LGHNT and FRNRAP. The CDR3 loop is CASGLRTEDFF. The CDR3 DNA follows: TGTGCTAGTGGTTTGAGGACTGAAGATTTCTTT.

This clonotype appeared a few times. J is TRBJ1-5 and V is TRBV4-2; 7 bases fit TRBD1. After removal of 4 bases from V and 4 bases from J, the junction contained 7 bases not matched to a gene. From germline, CDR1 is LGHNA and CDR2 YNFKEQ. The CDR3 is 15 residues long. This CDR3 is CASSRETGRNQPQHF. For the CDR3, the DNA is TGTGCCAGCAGCCGGGAGACAGGGAGAAATCAGCCCCAGCATTTT.

This clonotype was picked up one time. The junction differs from germline at one of its ends, possibly a read error. The V and J genes are TRBV19 and TRBJ2-1; D tentatively fits TRBD1 or TRBD2 (6 bases each). Germline values: CDR1 LNHDA, CDR2 SQIVND (reference sequence). This CDR3 region has 12 residues. CDR3 bases: TGTGCCAGTAGTATCGGGGGCAATGAGCAGCTCTTC. Amino acids: CASSIGGNEQLF.

This clonotype was recorded at least ten times. J is TRBJ2-3 and V is TRBV6-1; 11 bases map to TRBD2. Trimming took 6 bases from V and 6 from J; bases not matched to a gene: 11. The CDR3 loop spans 16 amino acids. CDR1 and CDR2 (germline): MNHNS, SASEGT. Written as DNA, the CDR3 is TGTGCCAGCAGAGACACTAGCGGGAGTATACTGGATACGCAGTATTTT. Its protein product is CASRDTSGSILDTQYF.

In its sample, this clonotype was seen many times. The V and J genes are TRBV29-1 and TRBJ2-1, with 8 bases that match TRBD2. The CDR3 is made up of 14 amino acids. V was pared by 6 bases and J by 0 bases, with 4 bases of the junction left unmatched. Germline V lookup: CDR1 SQVTM, CDR2 ANQGSEA. CDR3 region: CSVITSGSYNEQFF. The CDR3 coding sequence is TGCAGCGTAATTACTAGCGGCTCCTACAATGAGCAGTTCTTC.